This T cell receptor (beta chain) derives from a study of high-grade serous ovarian cancer treatment subgroups. Tumor samples were taken before definitive surgery or chemotherapy. Per the germline V gene, CDR1 is SGHRS and CDR2 is YFSETQ. This CDR3 is built from 14 residues. Germline trimming cut 2 bases from V and 5 bases from J; bases unmatched to any gene: 6. About this clone itself: Its antigen is not identified.

General study results and limits: Different patients shared almost no repertoire; same-patient tumors shared about 0.1 to 0.79.

Repertoires were generated with immunoSEQ multiplex PCR, while TCRdb's copy carries only in-frame clones and drops some. In the table there are more than 35,000 clones, 79% of which are singletons. Sequenced input: tumor tissue. The chain is built from TRBV5-1 and TRBJ1-1; 7 nucleotides line up with TRBD1. This TCR was sampled from a human donor with high-grade serous ovarian cancer. The CDR3 here is CASSFHSGGTEAFF. For the CDR3, the DNA is TGCGCCAGCAGCTTTCATTCAGGGGGGACTGAAGCTTTCTTT.